Given below is one T cell receptor (beta chain) in context. Its specificity is not known. This sample was included in a study of OX40 agonist ivuxolimab in advanced cancers. Study-wide results and caveats: Certain nonresponders likewise exhibited a low normalized T-cell clonal expansion.

Germline V gene data show CDR1 as SGHDT and CDR2 as YYEEEE. Trimming removed 0 bases at V and 3 bases at J, with 10 bases between. The CDR3 has 15 residues. Sequenced by immunoSEQ multiplex PCR; TCRdb stores in-frame clones only, minus some. The sample comprises about 96,000 clones, under 85% of which are singletons, and approximately 6.3% rests with the top ten. The source is an adult with an advanced solid tumor such as melanoma, head and neck, liver or kidney cancer. This specimen consisted of CD4+ or CD8+ T cells sorted from blood, obtained in a trial of the OX40 agonist ivuxolimab. V usage is TRBV5-6 and J usage is TRBJ1-3; a weak D match, TRBD1 (5 bases). The chain's CDR3 is CASSLADSIGNTIYF. The CDR3 DNA follows: TGTGCCAGCAGCTTGGCAGACAGCATTGGAAACACCATATATTTT.